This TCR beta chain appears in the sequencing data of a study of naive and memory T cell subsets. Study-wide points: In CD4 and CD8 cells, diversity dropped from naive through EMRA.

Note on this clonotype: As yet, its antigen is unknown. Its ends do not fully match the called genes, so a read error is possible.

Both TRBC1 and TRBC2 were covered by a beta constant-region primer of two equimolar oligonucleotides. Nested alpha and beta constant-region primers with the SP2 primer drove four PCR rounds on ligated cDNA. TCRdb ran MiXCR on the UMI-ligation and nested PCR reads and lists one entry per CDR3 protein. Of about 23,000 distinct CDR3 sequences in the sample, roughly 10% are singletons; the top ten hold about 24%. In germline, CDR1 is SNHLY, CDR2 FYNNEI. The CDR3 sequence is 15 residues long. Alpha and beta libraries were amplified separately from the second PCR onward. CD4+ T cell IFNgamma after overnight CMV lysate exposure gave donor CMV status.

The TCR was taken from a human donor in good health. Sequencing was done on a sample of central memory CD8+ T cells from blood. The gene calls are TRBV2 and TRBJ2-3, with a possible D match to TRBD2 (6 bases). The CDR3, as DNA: TGTGCCAGCATTGAAGCGGGCCGAGGTGCAGATACGCAGTATTTT. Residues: CASIEAGRGADTQYF.